In its sample, the clone carrying this T cell receptor beta chain was seen many times. Its antigen is not known. This sample was taken from a study of T cells in Graves' hyperthyroidism and ophthalmopathy. About the study: Initial diagnosis, before any treatment, was when peripheral blood was collected. General observations from the study: Most thyroid clonotypes with frequency above 0.001 were detected in blood. Through a model of 13 V-J features, ophthalmopathy was separated from stable hyperthyroidism.

TCR beta CDR3 region amplification was performed from RNA transcripts. Initially, a first-round RT-PCR of the TCR CDR3 employed the HTBI primer set. Using its own MiXCR run on the multiplex PCR reads, TCRdb lists one record per CDR3 protein. The table lists hundreds of thousands of distinct CDR3 sequences, about 14% of them singletons, with 28% in the top ten. The V gene lost 2 bases and the J gene lost 6 bases, with 4 bases spanning the gap. The CDR3 contains 12 residues. Those patients with uncontrolled infection, other autoimmune disease, pregnancy or lactation were excluded. Source material: blood. The receptor was derived from a man between 50 and 59 years old with Graves' ophthalmopathy. The chain couples TRBV12-3 or TRBV12-4 to TRBJ2-2; D call uncertain. The CDR3 coding sequence is TGTGCCAGCAGTTTAACGGCCGGGGAGCTGTTTTTT. Translated: CASSLTAGELFF.